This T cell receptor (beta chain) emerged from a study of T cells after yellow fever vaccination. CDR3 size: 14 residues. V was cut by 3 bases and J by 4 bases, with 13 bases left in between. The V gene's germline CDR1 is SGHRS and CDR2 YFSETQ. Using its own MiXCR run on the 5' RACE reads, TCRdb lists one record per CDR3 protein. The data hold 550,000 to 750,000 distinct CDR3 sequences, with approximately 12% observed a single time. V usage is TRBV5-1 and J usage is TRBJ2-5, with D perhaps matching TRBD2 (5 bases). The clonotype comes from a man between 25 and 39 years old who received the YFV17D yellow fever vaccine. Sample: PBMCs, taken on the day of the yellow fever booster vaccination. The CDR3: CASSYRTPLETQYF. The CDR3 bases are TGCGCCAGCAGCTACCGGACTCCCCTAGAGACCCAGTACTTC.